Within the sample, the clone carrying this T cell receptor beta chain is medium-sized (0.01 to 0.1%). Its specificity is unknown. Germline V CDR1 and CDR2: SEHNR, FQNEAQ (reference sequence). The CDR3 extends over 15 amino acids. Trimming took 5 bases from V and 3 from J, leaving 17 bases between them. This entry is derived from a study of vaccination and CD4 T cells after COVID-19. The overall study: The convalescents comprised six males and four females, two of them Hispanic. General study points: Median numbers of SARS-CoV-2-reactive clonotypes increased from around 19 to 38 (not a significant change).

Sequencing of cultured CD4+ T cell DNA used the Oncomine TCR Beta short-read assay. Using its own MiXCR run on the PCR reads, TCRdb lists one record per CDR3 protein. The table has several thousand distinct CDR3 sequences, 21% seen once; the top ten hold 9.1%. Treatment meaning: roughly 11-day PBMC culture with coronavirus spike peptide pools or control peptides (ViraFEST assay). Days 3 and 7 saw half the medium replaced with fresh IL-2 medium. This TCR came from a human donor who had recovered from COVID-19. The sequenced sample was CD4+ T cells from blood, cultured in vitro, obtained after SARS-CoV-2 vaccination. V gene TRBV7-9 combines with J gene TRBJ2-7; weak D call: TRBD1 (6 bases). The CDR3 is CASSQGTSTIYEQYF. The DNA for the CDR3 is TGTGCCAGCAGCCAGGGGACATCCACTATCTACGAGCAGTACTTC.